The 5 T cell receptor beta chains below come from one sample, sequenced in a study of cytomegalovirus exposure and HLA in healthy donors. PCR was performed using 60 Vbeta and 13 Jbeta primers. Repertoires were generated with immunoSEQ multiplex PCR, while TCRdb's copy carries only in-frame clones and drops some. The sample holds 150,000 or so clones, 70% to 80% seen once. Sequencing input: PBMCs. The receptors derive from a man aged 30 to 39 in good health and CMV-seropositive.

V and J are TRBV29-1 and TRBJ1-5, with D maybe TRBD1 (6 bases). CDR3 length: 13 amino acids. Trimming took 4 bases from V and 3 from J, leaving 10 bases between them. From germline, CDR1 is SQVTM and CDR2 ANQGSEA. The CDR3 is CSVGTGNNQPQHF. The CDR3 DNA reads as TGCAGCGTTGGTACAGGGAACAATCAGCCCCAGCATTTT.

The CDR3 loop reads CASSSGQHYNYGYTF. The CDR3 nucleotides are TGTGCCAGCAGTTCAGGACAGCACTATAACTATGGCTACACCTTC. V and J are TRBV28 and TRBJ1-2, with a possible D match to TRBD1 (6 bases). The germline V and J ends were trimmed by 4 bases and 1 base, with 13 bases remaining between them. This CDR3 region has 15 residues. CDR1 is MDHEN and CDR2 is SYDVKM in the germline V gene.

V gene TRBV10-3 combines with J gene TRBJ1-3; no firm D call. The CDR3 is made up of 15 amino acids. Trimming shortened V by 1 base and J by 0 bases, and 7 bases separated the two germline ends. CDR1 is ENHRY, CDR2 SYGVKD, per germline. CDR3 protein: CAISEYTTSGNTIYF. CDR3 sequence (DNA): TGTGCCATCAGTGAGTATACAACCTCTGGAAACACCATATATTTT.

DNA of the CDR3: TGTGCCAGCAGCCGGGACAGGGGAAGCACCGGGGAGCTGTTTTTT. This sequence encodes CASSRDRGSTGELFF. The genes are TRBV2 and TRBJ2-2, with TRBD1 identical over 10 bases. Trimming cost V 6 bases and J 4 bases; bases outside gene matches: 5. CDR1 and CDR2 (germline): SNHLY, FYNNEI. The CDR3 loop spans 15 amino acids.

The DNA of the CDR3 is TGTGCCAGCAGTTACCGAGGATCCCAGCATTTT. Translated, it gives CASSYRGSQHF. The chain couples TRBV6-5 to TRBJ1-5, with D unresolved. Germline lookup yields CDR1 MNHEY and CDR2 SVGAGI. This CDR3 spans 11 amino acids. V lost 2 bases and J lost 11, with 7 bases in between.